The 5 T cell receptor beta chains given below trace back to one sample, sequenced in a study of long-term antiretroviral therapy in people with HIV. The authors ran the immunoSEQ assay, v3.0, at survey level. Only in-frame clones appear in the TCRdb table, and some are missing; sequencing was by immunoSEQ multiplex PCR. Of about 39,000 clones in the sample, around 85% were seen once. The sample here was unsorted PBMCs, taken 3.1 years after starting antiretroviral therapy. These receptors came from a woman aged 45-60 years with HIV.

The V call is TRBV2, the J call TRBJ1-2; TRBD1 matches 12 bases. This CDR3 has 15 residues. Germline assignment: CDR1 SNHLY and CDR2 FYNNEI. V lost 0 bases to trimming and J lost 6 bases; unmatched junction nucleotides: 2. The DNA of the CDR3 is TGTGCCAGCAGTGAAGCTTGGGACAGGGGGCATGGCTACACCTTC. Translated, it gives CASSEAWDRGHGYTF.

V is TRBV9 and J is TRBJ1-1; TRBD1 aligns across 7 bases. The V gene end was trimmed by 0 bases and the J gene end by 0 bases; junction bases not matched to a gene: 5. Germline CDR1 SGDLS, CDR2 YYNGEE. The CDR3 loop spans 16 amino acids. CDR3 sequence reads: CASSVAGTEMNTEAFF. The DNA of the CDR3 is TGTGCCAGCAGCGTAGCGGGGACAGAAATGAACACTGAAGCTTTCTTT.

V and J are TRBV7-3 and TRBJ2-5; maybe TRBD2 (6 bases). V lost 5 bases and J 1 base, leaving 11 bases between the germline ends. The CDR3 has 14 amino acids. Germline lookup yields CDR1 SGHTA and CDR2 FQGTGA. Written as DNA, the CDR3 is TGTGCCAGCAGCCCGCGGGGACCCCAAGAGACCCAGTACTTC. Its translation: CASSPRGPQETQYF. The whole variable domain, remainder taken from reference TRBV7-3 and TRBJ2-5, is GAGVSQTPSNKVTEKGKYVELRCDPISGHTALYWYRQSLGQGPEFLIYFQGTGAADDSGLPNDRFFAVRPEGSVSTLKIQRTERGDSAVYLCASSPRGPQETQYFGPGTRLLVL.

The chain combines TRBV6-1 with TRBJ1-1, with D possibly TRBD1 on 6 matching bases. The germline V gene encodes CDR1 MNHNS and CDR2 SASEGT. The germline V and J ends were trimmed by 7 bases and 3 bases, with 15 bases remaining between them. The CDR3 spans 14 residues. CDR3 sequence reads: CASMGGQRDTEAFF. The CDR3 DNA is TGTGCCAGCATGGGGGGGCAGAGGGACACTGAAGCTTTCTTT.

The chain is built from TRBV6-5 and TRBJ2-5; D is undetermined. V was trimmed by 2 bases and J by 2 bases, leaving 15 bases between them. CDR1 and CDR2 (germline): MNHEY, SVGAGI. The CDR3 is 16 residues long. CDR3 DNA: TGTGCCAGCAGTTACCCCTTTGGGCGGCCACAAGAGACCCAGTACTTC. Its protein is CASSYPFGRPQETQYF.